A selection of T cell receptor beta chains follows, all from one sample in a study of blood T cell repertoires in COVID-19. Repertoires were generated with immunoSEQ multiplex PCR, while TCRdb's copy carries only in-frame clones and drops some. Here the sample spans some 120,000 clones, around four fifths being singletons. Input material: peripheral blood. These receptor sequences come from a man between 65 and 80 years old with active or convalescent COVID-19. Each CDR3 is given with its conserved first and last residue. Fields, in order: D gene, V gene, clone size, J gene, CDR3 DNA, CDR3 protein. A D gene is named only where the DNA matches it firmly. Clone size, where shown, is once, few, many, or a class for clones that have expanded.

D gene: NA
V gene: TRBV30
clone size: NA
J gene: TRBJ2-5
CDR3 DNA: TGTGCCTGGAATCCGGGGGGCCCTGAGACCCAGTACTTC
CDR3 protein: CAWNPGGPETQYF

D gene: TRBD1
V gene: TRBV18
clone size: NA
J gene: TRBJ1-5
CDR3 DNA: TGTGCCAGCTCAACAGGGACAGGCGAATCGCCCCAGCATTTT
CDR3 protein: CASSTGTGESPQHF

D gene: TRBD1
V gene: TRBV5-8
clone size: few
J gene: TRBJ1-6
CDR3 DNA: TGTGCCAGCAGCCTCTCCGGGACAGGGTTTGCACCCCTCCACTTT
CDR3 protein: CASSLSGTGFAPLHF

D gene: NA
V gene: TRBV5-6
clone size: NA
J gene: TRBJ1-1
CDR3 DNA: TGTGCCAGCAGCCACGACGGGACGAGCGGGGCTTTCTTT
CDR3 protein: CASSHDGTSGAFF

D gene: TRBD1
V gene: TRBV7-9
clone size: NA
J gene: TRBJ2-3
CDR3 DNA: TGTGCCAGCAGCTTGGGACAGGGCACAGATACGCAGTATTTT
CDR3 protein: CASSLGQGTDTQYF

D gene: NA
V gene: TRBV4-3
clone size: few
J gene: TRBJ2-1
CDR3 DNA: TGCGCCAGCAGCCAAGGCGCCTACTACAATGAGCAGTTCTTC
CDR3 protein: CASSQGAYYNEQFF

D gene: TRBD1
V gene: TRBV5-1
clone size: NA
J gene: TRBJ1-2
CDR3 DNA: TGCGCCAGCAGCTTAGAGACAGGGAGAAACTATGGCTACACCTTC
CDR3 protein: CASSLETGRNYGYTF

D gene: TRBD1
V gene: TRBV29-1
clone size: NA
J gene: TRBJ1-2
CDR3 DNA: TGCAGCGTTGAAAGGGGGACAGGGGTCTATGGCTACACCTTC
CDR3 protein: CSVERGTGVYGYTF

D gene: NA
V gene: TRBV3-1/TRBV3-2
clone size: NA
J gene: TRBJ2-1
CDR3 DNA: TGTGCCAGCAGCCAGGCTCGATTCTGGTCCAATGAGCAGTTCTTC
CDR3 protein: CASSQARFWSNEQFF

D gene: TRBD2
V gene: TRBV29-1
clone size: NA
J gene: TRBJ2-1
CDR3 DNA: TGCAGCGTTGAAGACGACCGGACTAGCGGTTCCTACAATGAGCAGTTCTTC
CDR3 protein: CSVEDDRTSGSYNEQFF

D gene: TRBD1
V gene: TRBV12-5
clone size: NA
J gene: TRBJ2-2
CDR3 DNA: TGTGCTAGTCTACAGGGGGGTGGCACCGGGGAGCTGTTTTTT
CDR3 protein: CASLQGGGTGELFF

D gene: TRBD2
V gene: TRBV5-1
clone size: NA
J gene: TRBJ2-2
CDR3 DNA: TGCGCCAGCAGCTTTATAGCGGGAGCGGGGACCGGGGAGCTGTTTTTT
CDR3 protein: CASSFIAGAGTGELFF